This is a list of T cell receptor beta chains from one sample in a study of blood T cell repertoires in COVID-19. Sequencing was performed with immunoSEQ multiplex PCR; in TCRdb, only in-frame clones are kept and a portion is missing. Of a few hundred thousand clones in the sample, roughly four fifths were seen once. Input material: PBMCs or T cells enriched from blood (not recorded which). The receptors stem from a woman in her fifties or sixties who had recovered from COVID-19. Both conserved end residues are part of each CDR3. The D gene is left open where the match is weak. Clone size, where shown, is once, few, many, or a class for clones that have expanded.

>18|NA|TRBJ1-2|TRBV5-1|NA
TGCGCCAGCAGACTGGCCGGGGAGAAACCGTTCAAGAGGAATGGCTACACCTTC
CASRLAGEKPFKRNGYTF
>14|NA|TRBJ1-5|TRBV28|NA
TGTGCCAGCAGTTTAGTCGTCGGCAATCAGCCCCAGCATTTT
CASSLVVGNQPQHF
>14|NA|TRBJ1-1|TRBV30|NA
TGTGCCTGGACTAGACTCCCAGGGTCCACTGAAGCTTTCTTT
CAWTRLPGSTEAFF
>17|NA|TRBJ1-2|TRBV19|TRBD1
TGTGCCAGTAGTATAAATCCCACGGACAGGGCGAACTATGGCTACACCTTC
CASSINPTDRANYGYTF
>15|once|TRBJ2-3|TRBV19|TRBD2
TGTGCCAGTAGCCTACGGGGGGGCCGCACAGATACGCAGTATTTT
CASSLRGGRTDTQYF
>12|few|TRBJ1-1|TRBV20-1|NA
TGCAGTGCTAGTGTGGCAGGGCGGTTGGCTTTCTTT
CSASVAGRLAFF
>15|NA|TRBJ1-6|TRBV11-1|TRBD1
TGTGCCAGCAGCCAGACAGGGGGCGATAATTCACCCCTCCACTTT
CASSQTGGDNSPLHF
>17|NA|TRBJ2-2|TRBV7-2|TRBD1
TGTGCCAGCAGCTTCCGGACCGGGACAGCAAACACCGGGGAGCTGTTTTTT
CASSFRTGTANTGELFF
>13|NA|TRBJ1-3|TRBV3-1/TRBV3-2|TRBD1
TGTGCCAGCAGCCAAGATCCCGGGACAGCGATATATTTT
CASSQDPGTAIYF
>14|NA|TRBJ1-2|TRBV19|TRBD1
TGTGCCAGTATGGGTGCCAGGGGGCTGTATGGCTACACCTTC
CASMGARGLYGYTF
>15|NA|TRBJ1-1|TRBV5-4|TRBD1
TGTGCCAGCAGCGCTGCGACAGGGGTTGGGACTGAAGCTTTCTTT
CASSAATGVGTEAFF
>17|NA|TRBJ2-3|TRBV19|TRBD2
TGTGCCAGTAGTTGGACTAGCGGGATTCGGGGCACAGATACGCAGTATTTT
CASSWTSGIRGTDTQYF
>13|NA|TRBJ2-7|TRBV20-1|TRBD2
TGCAGTGCTAGTCCTAGCGGGAGCTTCGAGCAGTACTTC
CSASPSGSFEQYF
>16|NA|TRBJ1-2|TRBV18|NA
TGTGCCAGCTCACCCACCTCAGGCGCAATGGGTTATGGCTACACCTTC
CASSPTSGAMGYGYTF
>14|NA|TRBJ2-1|TRBV4-2|NA
TGTGCCAGCAGCCAGACCGGACTGGGCAATGAGCAGTTCTTC
CASSQTGLGNEQFF
>15|NA|TRBJ2-5|TRBV5-1|NA
TGCGCCAGCAGCTTGTCCCAGGGGCATCAAGAGACCCAGTACTTC
CASSLSQGHQETQYF
>17|NA|TRBJ2-3|TRBV9|TRBD2
TGTGCCAGCAGCTTCACTAGCGGGAGGGCCCCGACAGATACGCAGTATTTT
CASSFTSGRAPTDTQYF
>15|NA|TRBJ1-6|TRBV11-3|NA
TGTGCCAGCAGCTTAGGAGGGCAGACTAATTCACCCCTCCACTTT
CASSLGGQTNSPLHF
>15|NA|TRBJ1-3|TRBV19|NA
TGTGCCAGTAGAGGGGGACGGACCTCTGGAAACACCATATATTTT
CASRGGRTSGNTIYF
>15|NA|TRBJ1-2|TRBV27|TRBD1
TGTGCCAGCAGTCCCGGGGACAGGCGCCACTATGGCTACACCTTC
CASSPGDRRHYGYTF
>14|NA|TRBJ1-2|TRBV7-2|TRBD1
TGTGCCAGCAGCTTAGAGAGGGGGCCGGGCGGCTACACCTTC
CASSLERGPGGYTF
>14|NA|TRBJ2-5|TRBV30|NA
TGTGCCTGGAGTACGAGGGAGATTGGGGAGACCCAGTACTTC
CAWSTREIGETQYF
>17|once|TRBJ2-5|TRBV7-8|NA
TGTGCCAGCAGCTTAGGGGCGTTGGAAATCGGGAAAGAGACCCAGTACTTC
CASSLGALEIGKETQYF
>17|few|TRBJ2-1|TRBV19|TRBD2
TGTGCCAGTACCCCACCCCGAAGCGGGAGCATGAACAATGAGCAGTTCTTC
CASTPPRSGSMNNEQFF
>16|NA|TRBJ1-1|TRBV9|TRBD1
TGTGCCAGCAGCGTAGGCCCAGGGGGCGCGGACACTGAAGCTTTCTTT
CASSVGPGGADTEAFF
>13|NA|TRBJ2-1|TRBV30|NA
TGTGCCTGGAGTGTAGGGGGAGCCTATGAGCAGTTCTTC
CAWSVGGAYEQFF
>16|NA|TRBJ1-2|TRBV10-3|NA
TGTGCCATCAGTGATCCCCGAGGGGGTAATAACTATGGCTACACCTTC
CAISDPRGGNNYGYTF
>13|NA|TRBJ1-2|TRBV30|TRBD1
TGTGCCTGGAGCTTGGACAGGGGCAATGGCTACACCTTC
CAWSLDRGNGYTF
>14|NA|TRBJ1-1|TRBV28|TRBD1
TGTGCCAGCAGTTTATCGACAGGGGGCGAGGAAGCTTTCTTT
CASSLSTGGEEAFF
>15|NA|TRBJ1-1|TRBV18|NA
TGTGCCAGCTCACCACAACTTGGGCTGGGCACTGAAGCTTTCTTT
CASSPQLGLGTEAFF
>16|NA|TRBJ1-1|TRBV5-4|TRBD1
TGTGCCAGCAGCTTGGGACAGGGGGCGATGAACACTGAAGCTTTCTTT
CASSLGQGAMNTEAFF
>15|once|TRBJ2-1|TRBV7-6|TRBD2
TGTGCCAGCAGCTTAGCGGTTAGCGGGTACAATGAGCAGTTCTTC
CASSLAVSGYNEQFF
>16|NA|TRBJ1-5|TRBV4-1|TRBD1
TGCGCCAGCAGCCAAGATCTCCACAGGGGAGACCAGCCCCAGCATTTT
CASSQDLHRGDQPQHF
>15|once|TRBJ1-2|TRBV9|NA
TGTGCCAGCAGCGTAGGAGAGGCAGGGTTCTATGGCTACACCTTC
CASSVGEAGFYGYTF
>15|few|TRBJ1-1|TRBV5-1|NA
TGCGCCAGCAGCTTGGAAGGGGGGAGGGTCACTGAAGCTTTCTTT
CASSLEGGRVTEAFF
>18|NA|TRBJ1-6|TRBV3-1/TRBV3-2|NA
TGTGCCAGCAGCCAAGATCGCCCAGGCGACCATAGGTATTCACCCCTCCACTTT
CASSQDRPGDHRYSPLHF
>16|NA|TRBJ2-3|TRBV7-9|TRBD1
TGTGCCAGCAGCCACGACTCGGGACAGGGGACAGATACGCAGTATTTT
CASSHDSGQGTDTQYF
>17|once|TRBJ2-7|TRBV5-1|TRBD1
TGCGCCAGCAGCCCTCAGACAGGGCGTGGCTCAACCCTGGAGCAGTACTTC
CASSPQTGRGSTLEQYF
>16|NA|TRBJ1-3|TRBV9|NA
TGTGCCAGCAGCAAAGACGTAGCCTCCTCTGGAAACACCATATATTTT
CASSKDVASSGNTIYF
>17|NA|TRBJ2-1|TRBV28|TRBD2
TGTGCCAGCAGAGTGGCTAGCGGGTCCACGCGAAGCGATGAGCAGTTCTTC
CASRVASGSTRSDEQFF
>12|NA|TRBJ2-3|TRBV4-3|NA
TGCGCCAGCAGCCAACGAGGGGATACGCAGTATTTT
CASSQRGDTQYF
>12|NA|TRBJ1-2|TRBV10-3|TRBD1
TGTGCCGCCCGGACAGGGGGCACCACCTACACCTTC
CAARTGGTTYTF
>14|few|TRBJ1-1|TRBV5-1|NA
TGCGCCAGCACCCCTCAACGGGGGAGCACTGAAGCTTTCTTT
CASTPQRGSTEAFF
>15|NA|TRBJ2-7|TRBV7-6|TRBD1
TGTGCCAGCAGCACAGGGACAGGGGGCACGAACGAGCAGTACTTC
CASSTGTGGTNEQYF
>15|NA|TRBJ2-5|TRBV7-2|TRBD2
TGTGCCAGCAGCTCTAGCGGGAGGGCTGCTGAGACCCAGTACTTC
CASSSSGRAAETQYF
>16|NA|TRBJ1-3|TRBV9|TRBD1
TGTGCCAGCAGCGTAGGGGGACAGGCGTCTGGAAACACCATATATTTT
CASSVGGQASGNTIYF
>17|NA|TRBJ1-5|TRBV19|NA
TGTGCCAGTAGTAAGCCCCGTGGCAGACATAGCAATCAGCCCCAGCATTTT
CASSKPRGRHSNQPQHF
>14|few|TRBJ2-4|TRBV5-4|NA
TGTGCCAGCAGCTCGCGGGACTTTACAAACATTCAGTACTTC
CASSSRDFTNIQYF
>16|NA|TRBJ1-4|TRBV11-3|NA
TGTGCCAGCAGCTTCTCACGCCTGCGTTATAATGAAAAACTGTTTTTT
CASSFSRLRYNEKLFF
>15|NA|TRBJ1-4|TRBV15|TRBD1
TGTGCCACCAGCAGGGGGGACAGTTCGGATGAAAAACTGTTTTTT
CATSRGDSSDEKLFF
>14|NA|TRBJ1-2|TRBV11-2|TRBD1
TGTGCCAGCAGACAAGGGGGGACAGGGAATGGCTACACCTTC
CASRQGGTGNGYTF
>11|NA|TRBJ2-2|TRBV29-1|TRBD2
TGCAGCGCCGGGAGGACCGGGGAGCTGTTTTTT
CSAGRTGELFF